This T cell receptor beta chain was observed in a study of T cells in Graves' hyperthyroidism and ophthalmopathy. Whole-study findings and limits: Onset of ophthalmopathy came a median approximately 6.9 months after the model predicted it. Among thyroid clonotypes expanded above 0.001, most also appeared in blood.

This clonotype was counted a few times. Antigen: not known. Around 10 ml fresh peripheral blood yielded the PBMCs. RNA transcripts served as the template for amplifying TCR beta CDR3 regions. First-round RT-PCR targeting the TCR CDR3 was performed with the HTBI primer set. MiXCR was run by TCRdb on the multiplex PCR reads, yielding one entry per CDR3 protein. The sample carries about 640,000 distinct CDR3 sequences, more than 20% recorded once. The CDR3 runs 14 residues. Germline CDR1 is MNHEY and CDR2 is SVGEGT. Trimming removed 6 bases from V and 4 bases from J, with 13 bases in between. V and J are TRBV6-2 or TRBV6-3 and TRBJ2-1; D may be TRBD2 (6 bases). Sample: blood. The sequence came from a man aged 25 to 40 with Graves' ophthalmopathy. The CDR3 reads CASSQGLTYNEQFF. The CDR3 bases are TGTGCCAGCAGCCAGGGACTTACGTACAATGAGCAGTTCTTC.